This is a list of T cell receptor beta chains from one sample in a study of blood T cells in healthy people across ages. Each CDR3 protein is one row after TCRdb ran MiXCR on the 5' RACE reads. The data contain about 640,000 distinct CDR3 sequences, roughly 58% of them singletons. The source material was blood. These receptors were collected from a man aged 55 to 69 in good health. The CDR3 runs from the conserved cysteine through the conserved F or W. Fields, in order: clone size, D gene, V gene, J gene, CDR3 DNA, CDR3 protein. D genes are given only for firm matches. Size is omitted from some rows. Given values are once, few, many or a class for expanded clones.

size: few
D: TRBD1
V: TRBV20-1
J: TRBJ2-3
DNA: TGCAGTGCTAGAGCTCGGGACAGGGCCAGCACAGATACGCAGTATTTT
CDR3: CSARARDRASTDTQYF

size: .
D: .
V: TRBV6-6
J: TRBJ2-5
DNA: TGTGCCAGCAGTCCGGGGGACGAGACCCAGTACTTC
CDR3: CASSPGDETQYF

size: many
D: TRBD2
V: TRBV12-3/TRBV12-4
J: TRBJ2-5
DNA: TGCGCCAGCAGCCCCCTAGCGGGGGGCCAGGAGACCCAGTACTTC
CDR3: CASSPLAGGQETQYF

size: .
D: TRBD1
V: TRBV20-1
J: TRBJ2-5
DNA: TGCAGTGCTAGGGGTTGGACAGGGGAACGAGAGACCCAGTACTTC
CDR3: CSARGWTGERETQYF

size: .
D: TRBD2
V: TRBV27
J: TRBJ2-7
DNA: TGTGCCAGCAGCCCCCGACTAGCGGAGTACGAGCAGTACTTC
CDR3: CASSPRLAEYEQYF

size: .
D: .
V: TRBV5-1
J: TRBJ2-2
DNA: TGCGCCAGCAGCCCCATCGGGACTCAAACCGGGGAGCTGTTTTTT
CDR3: CASSPIGTQTGELFF

size: many
D: .
V: TRBV5-1
J: TRBJ2-5
DNA: TGCGCCAGCAGCTCAGTAACGGAAGAGACCCAGTACTTC
CDR3: CASSSVTEETQYF

size: many
D: TRBD2
V: TRBV12-3/TRBV12-4
J: TRBJ2-5
DNA: TGTGCCAGCACCCTAGCGGGGGGCCAAGAGACCCAGTACTTC
CDR3: CASTLAGGQETQYF

size: .
D: .
V: TRBV6-5
J: TRBJ1-2
DNA: TGTGCCAGCAGTTACTACGGGGGGCCAGGGAACTATGGCTACACCTTC
CDR3: CASSYYGGPGNYGYTF

size: .
D: TRBD1
V: TRBV29-1
J: TRBJ1-2
DNA: TGCAGCGCGTCGGGACAGAGCTATGGCTACACCTTC
CDR3: CSASGQSYGYTF

size: .
D: .
V: TRBV20-1
J: TRBJ1-5
DNA: TGCAGTGCTAGAGTCCCCGGTCCCGTCGGCTCCCAGCATTTT
CDR3: CSARVPGPVGSQHF

size: .
D: .
V: TRBV12-3/TRBV12-4
J: TRBJ2-3
DNA: TGTGCCAGCAGGTGGGGGGGCACAGATACGCAGTATTTT
CDR3: CASRWGGTDTQYF

size: .
D: .
V: TRBV20-1
J: TRBJ2-5
DNA: TGCAGTGCTAGAGATTCTCAGCAAGGGGGGGAGACCCAGTACTTC
CDR3: CSARDSQQGGETQYF

size: once
D: TRBD2
V: TRBV20-1
J: TRBJ2-5
DNA: TGCAGTGCCCGGGGGACTAGCGGGGGGGAGGCGAACAATGAGCAGTACTTC
CDR3: CSARGTSGGEANNEQYF

size: .
D: TRBD2
V: TRBV4-2
J: TRBJ2-5
DNA: TGTGCCAGCAGCCAGAATAGCGGGAACCGGGAGACCCAGTACTTC
CDR3: CASSQNSGNRETQYF

size: .
D: TRBD1
V: TRBV27
J: TRBJ1-1
DNA: TGTGCCAGCAGTTTATATGGGGACAGGGGTGTTGCTGAAGCTTTCTTT
CDR3: CASSLYGDRGVAEAFF

size: .
D: TRBD2
V: TRBV20-1
J: TRBJ2-1
DNA: TGCAGTGCTAGAGATATCCCTAGCGGGGGGGCCTTCGATGAGCAGTTCTTC
CDR3: CSARDIPSGGAFDEQFF

size: .
D: .
V: TRBV18
J: TRBJ2-7
DNA: TGTGCCAGCTCACCACTCTTAGGGACCTACGAGCAGTACTTC
CDR3: CASSPLLGTYEQYF

size: .
D: .
V: TRBV20-1
J: TRBJ2-7
DNA: TGCAGTGCTAGAGCCAGAGACACGTACTACGAGCAGTACTTC
CDR3: CSARARDTYYEQYF

size: .
D: TRBD1
V: TRBV5-4
J: TRBJ2-3
DNA: TGTGCCAGCAGCTTGCGGACAGGGGAATTAGATACGCAGTATTTT
CDR3: CASSLRTGELDTQYF

size: few
D: TRBD2
V: TRBV6-6
J: TRBJ2-3
DNA: TGTGCCAGCTCCCTCTGGGGGGGGACTAGCGACACAGATACGCAGTATTTT
CDR3: CASSLWGGTSDTDTQYF

size: .
D: .
V: TRBV6-6
J: TRBJ1-2
DNA: TGTGCCAGCAGACCTCCAGGGTTTCCTGGCTACACCTTC
CDR3: CASRPPGFPGYTF

size: .
D: .
V: TRBV12-3/TRBV12-4
J: TRBJ2-6
DNA: TGTGCCAGCAGTTTTGACGGGGCCAACGTCCTGACTTTC
CDR3: CASSFDGANVLTF

size: .
D: .
V: TRBV20-1
J: TRBJ1-4
DNA: TGCAGTGTCGAAAATGAAAAACTGTTTTTT
CDR3: CSVENEKLFF

size: many
D: .
V: TRBV2
J: TRBJ2-5
DNA: TGTGCCAGCAGTGGATTGGGCACCCGAAGGGAGACCCAGTACTTC
CDR3: CASSGLGTRRETQYF

size: .
D: .
V: TRBV15
J: TRBJ1-2
DNA: TGTGCCACCAGCAGAATAAGAACAGAATATGGCTACACCTTC
CDR3: CATSRIRTEYGYTF

size: .
D: TRBD2
V: TRBV12-3/TRBV12-4
J: TRBJ2-5
DNA: TGTGCCAGCAGTTGGACTAGCGGGGGGGGAGAGACCCAGTACTTC
CDR3: CASSWTSGGGETQYF

size: .
D: TRBD1
V: TRBV20-1
J: TRBJ2-1
DNA: TGCAGTGCACAGGGGCAGGGGGCTGTATCGCAGTTCTTC
CDR3: CSAQGQGAVSQFF

size: few
D: .
V: TRBV12-3/TRBV12-4
J: TRBJ1-2
DNA: TGTGCCAGCAGAAAGGGAGGGGACTATGGCTACACCTTC
CDR3: CASRKGGDYGYTF

size: .
D: .
V: TRBV10-3
J: TRBJ2-1
DNA: TGTGCCACCTTTCCGGGGTTGGGGCAGTTCTTC
CDR3: CATFPGLGQFF

size: .
D: TRBD1
V: TRBV5-1
J: TRBJ2-7
DNA: TGCGCCAGCAGCCCACGACAGGGGATGAACGAGCAGTACTTC
CDR3: CASSPRQGMNEQYF

size: .
D: .
V: TRBV6-1
J: TRBJ2-7
DNA: TGTGCCAGCAGTGAACTACCGGGACCCGGCTTTTACAATGAGCAGTACTTC
CDR3: CASSELPGPGFYNEQYF

size: .
D: .
V: TRBV6-1
J: TRBJ1-4
DNA: TGTGCCAGCAGTTCGGACGGAGGCCCTGAAAAACTGTTTTTT
CDR3: CASSSDGGPEKLFF

size: .
D: TRBD2
V: TRBV12-5
J: TRBJ2-1
DNA: TGTGCTAGTGGTTTGGTACGACTAGCGGGGGGAAGAACCTACAATGAGCAGTTCTTC
CDR3: CASGLVRLAGGRTYNEQFF

size: .
D: TRBD1
V: TRBV20-1
J: TRBJ1-2
DNA: TGCAGTGCCGCAGGGGGCGCAACGTATGGCTACACCTTC
CDR3: CSAAGGATYGYTF

size: .
D: TRBD1
V: TRBV4-1
J: TRBJ2-3
DNA: TGCGCCAGCAGCCAAGATGGTCGAGGACAGGGGGATACGCAGTATTTT
CDR3: CASSQDGRGQGDTQYF

size: .
D: .
V: TRBV20-1
J: TRBJ1-4
DNA: TGCAGTGCTAGAGAGTCACGGGGGAATGAAAAACTGTTTTTT
CDR3: CSARESRGNEKLFF

size: .
D: .
V: TRBV4-1
J: TRBJ2-1
DNA: TGCGCCAGCAGCCAAGATCGCCGCGGGATTGGGACCCAGTTCTTC
CDR3: CASSQDRRGIGTQFF

size: .
D: .
V: TRBV28
J: TRBJ2-4
DNA: TGTGCCAGCAGCGCGACGAACGCGGCCAAAAACATTCAGTACTTC
CDR3: CASSATNAAKNIQYF

size: .
D: TRBD1
V: TRBV5-6
J: TRBJ2-7
DNA: TGTGCCAGCACCCCTGGCGGTCCCCAGGGGGCCCAGTACTTC
CDR3: CASTPGGPQGAQYF

size: .
D: .
V: TRBV6-6
J: TRBJ2-7
DNA: TGTGCCAGCAGTACCGGACAGCCCTACGAGCAGTACTTC
CDR3: CASSTGQPYEQYF

size: .
D: .
V: TRBV7-2
J: TRBJ2-2
DNA: TGTGCCAGCAGCCCCGGACCCCAGAACACCGGGGAGCTGTTTTTT
CDR3: CASSPGPQNTGELFF

size: .
D: .
V: TRBV4-1
J: TRBJ2-7
DNA: TGCGCCAGCAGCCAAGATTTGGACAAAAACAACGAGCAGTACTTC
CDR3: CASSQDLDKNNEQYF

size: .
D: TRBD1
V: TRBV6-1
J: TRBJ1-6
DNA: TGTGCCAGCGAGGGACAGGGGGGCAATTCACCCCTCCACTTT
CDR3: CASEGQGGNSPLHF

size: .
D: .
V: TRBV13
J: TRBJ2-3
DNA: TGTGCCAGCAGCTTAATAAGCGGTACAAGGGGAGATACGCAGTATTTT
CDR3: CASSLISGTRGDTQYF

size: .
D: .
V: TRBV27
J: TRBJ2-7
DNA: TGTGCCAGCAGTAATGGTGGGACGGAACCCTACGAGCAGTACTTC
CDR3: CASSNGGTEPYEQYF

size: few
D: .
V: TRBV20-1
J: TRBJ2-1
DNA: TGCAGTGCTTCCCAAAACTACAACGAGCAGTTCTTC
CDR3: CSASQNYNEQFF

size: .
D: TRBD1
V: TRBV6-5
J: TRBJ1-6
DNA: TGTGCCAGCAGCTGGGACAGGGGACGTTCACCCCTCCACTTT
CDR3: CASSWDRGRSPLHF

size: .
D: .
V: TRBV7-9
J: TRBJ1-2
DNA: TGTGCCAGCAGCTTAGTGGGGACCGTTTATGGCTACACCTTC
CDR3: CASSLVGTVYGYTF

size: .
D: .
V: TRBV3-1
J: TRBJ1-1
DNA: TGTGCCAGCAGCCAAGTTGAAGACACTGAAGCTTTCTTT
CDR3: CASSQVEDTEAFF